This T cell receptor (beta chain) was identified in a study of post-analysis software for immune sequencing data. For the study at large: Courses of disease covered relapsing-remitting, secondary progressive and progressive-relapsing multiple sclerosis. General study findings and limits: With TRBV5-6, TRBV5-1 and TRBV20-1 included, about 5 TRBV segments were more frequent in patients than in controls.

The TCR beta cDNA libraries carried unique molecular identifiers. A single record per CDR3 protein comes from TCRdb applying MiXCR to the PCR reads. There are hundreds of thousands of distinct CDR3 sequences in the sample; less than 35% occur only once, and roughly 0.54% lies in the top ten. On this clonotype: Its antigen remains unidentified.

Germline assignment: CDR1 LGHNA and CDR2 YSLEER. V shed 1 base, J shed 3 bases, and the junction held 6 bases outside the gene matches. The CDR3 is 17 amino acids. This receptor was identified in a girl between 10 and 17 years old with multiple sclerosis. Sequencing input: blood. The chain joins TRBV4-3 to TRBJ1-2; 12 bases map to TRBD1. CDR3 DNA: TGCGCCAGCAGCCAAGGGGGACAGGGGGCAATCGACTATGGCTACACCTTC. This translates into CASSQGGQGAIDYGYTF.